Each of the 5 T cell receptor beta chains below was sequenced from the same sample in a study of blood T cell repertoires in COVID-19 (dated by TCRdb to the early 2020s). Library generation was performed with the immunoSEQ multiplex PCR assay. Entries here come from immuneACCESS through TCRdb and include only in-frame sequences with V and J called. Some clones fail to appear in such tables; in the studies checked, an unresolved V gene covers under half of the shortfall, and the cause of the remainder is unknown. Recorded for this sample are 430,000 or so clones; 85% to 90% of them occurred a single time. The top ten clonotypes cover 1.5% to 2% of the sample. The sample taken for sequencing was PBMCs or T cells enriched from blood (not recorded which). Every receptor here comes from a woman aged 40 to 49 who had recovered from COVID-19.

This clone came up a few times. This sequence joins TRBV7-9 and TRBJ2-7; D unresolved. Per germline, CDR1 SEHNR and CDR2 FQNEAQ (reference sequence). The V end lost 4 bases, the J end lost 4 bases, and 8 bases lay between the germline ends. CDR3 length: 12 residues. The CDR3 nucleotides read TGTGCCAGCAGCTCCCAGATTTACGAGCAGTACTTC. It specifies CASSSQIYEQYF.

The V and J genes are TRBV4-3 and TRBJ2-3; TRBD2 aligns across 8 bases. The CDR3 sequence is 17 residues long. V was pared by 0 bases and J by 6 bases, with 11 bases of the junction left unmatched. CDR1 and CDR2 from the germline V gene are LGHNA and YSLEER. In DNA form, the CDR3 reads TGCGCCAGCAGCCAAGATCAGAGCGGGAGCCTAGATGATACGCAGTATTTT. Its translation: CASSQDQSGSLDDTQYF.

This clone was recorded a few times. The J gene is TRBJ1-2, the V gene TRBV27; tentative D call: TRBD1 (6 bases). V lost 4 bases and J 4 bases, leaving 10 bases between the germline ends. Germline V gene sequence: CDR1 MNHEY, CDR2 SMNVEV (reference sequence). The CDR3 spans 13 residues. In DNA form, the CDR3 reads TGTGCCAGCAGTTGGCAGGGGAGCTATGGCTACACCTTC. Translated, it gives CASSWQGSYGYTF.

The chain recombines TRBV24-1 with TRBJ2-1, with TRBD2 identical over 13 bases. V trimming: 5 bases; J trimming: 0 bases; junction bases outside the gene matches: 6. CDR1 KGHDR and CDR2 SFDVKD come from the germline V gene. The CDR3 length is 18 residues. In DNA form, the CDR3 reads TGTGCCACCAGTGGAAAGACTAGCGGGAGGTACTCCTACAATGAGCAGTTCTTC. Translated, it gives CATSGKTSGRYSYNEQFF.

The J gene is TRBJ2-7, the V gene TRBV5-1; 7 positions agree with TRBD2. After removal of 2 bases from V and 5 bases from J, the junction contained 4 bases not matched to a gene. The CDR3 is 13 amino acids. Germline V gene lookup returns CDR1 SGHRS and CDR2 YFSETQ. CDR3 DNA: TGCGCCAGCAGCTTTGGGGGGGTAGACGAGCAGTACTTC. Translating gives CASSFGGVDEQYF.